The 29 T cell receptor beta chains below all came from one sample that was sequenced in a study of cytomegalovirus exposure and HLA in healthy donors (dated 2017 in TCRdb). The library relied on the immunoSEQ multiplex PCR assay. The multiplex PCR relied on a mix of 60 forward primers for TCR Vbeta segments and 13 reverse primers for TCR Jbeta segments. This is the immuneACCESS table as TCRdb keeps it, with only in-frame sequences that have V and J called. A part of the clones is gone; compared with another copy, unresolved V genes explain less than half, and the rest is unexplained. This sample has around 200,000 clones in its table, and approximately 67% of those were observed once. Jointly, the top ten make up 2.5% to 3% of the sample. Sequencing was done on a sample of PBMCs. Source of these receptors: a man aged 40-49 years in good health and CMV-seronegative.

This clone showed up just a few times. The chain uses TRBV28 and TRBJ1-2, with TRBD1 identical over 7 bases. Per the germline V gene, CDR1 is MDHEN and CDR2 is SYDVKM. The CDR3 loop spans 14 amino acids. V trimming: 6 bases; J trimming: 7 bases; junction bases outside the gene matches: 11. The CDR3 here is CASRAQGVRGGYTF. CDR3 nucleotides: TGTGCCAGCAGGGCTCAGGGGGTGAGGGGTGGCTACACCTTC.

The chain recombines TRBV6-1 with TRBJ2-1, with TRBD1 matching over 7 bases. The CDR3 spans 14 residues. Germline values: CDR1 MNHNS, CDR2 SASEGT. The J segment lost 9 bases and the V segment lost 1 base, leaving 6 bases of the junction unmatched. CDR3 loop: CASSEEGAATEQFF. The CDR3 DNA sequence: TGTGCCAGCAGTGAAGAGGGGGCGGCCACTGAGCAGTTCTTC.

The CDR3 nucleotides read TGTGCCAGCAGAAACAGGGTTAACGGGGAGCTGTTTTTT. Amino acid sequence: CASRNRVNGELFF. The chain has TRBV28 and TRBJ2-2; perhaps TRBD1 as D (6 bases). Germline V lookup: CDR1 MDHEN, CDR2 SYDVKM. V lost 6 bases, J lost 7 bases, and 12 bases lay in between. The length of the CDR3 is 13 residues.

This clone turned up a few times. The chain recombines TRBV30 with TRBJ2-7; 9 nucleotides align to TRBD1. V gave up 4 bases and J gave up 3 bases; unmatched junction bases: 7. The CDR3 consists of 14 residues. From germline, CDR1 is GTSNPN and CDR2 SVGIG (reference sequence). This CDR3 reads CAWKGPDRGYEQYF. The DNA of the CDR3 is TGTGCCTGGAAAGGGCCGGACAGGGGCTACGAGCAGTACTTC.

This CDR3 reads CASSLGASGISDTQYF. CDR3 DNA: TGCGCCAGCAGCTTGGGGGCTAGCGGGATCTCAGATACGCAGTATTTT. The chain couples TRBV5-1 to TRBJ2-3; 9 nucleotides align to TRBD2. Germline V CDR1 and CDR2: SGHRS, YFSETQ. This CDR3 spans 16 amino acids. J was trimmed by 4 bases and V by 0 bases; bases with no gene match: 6.

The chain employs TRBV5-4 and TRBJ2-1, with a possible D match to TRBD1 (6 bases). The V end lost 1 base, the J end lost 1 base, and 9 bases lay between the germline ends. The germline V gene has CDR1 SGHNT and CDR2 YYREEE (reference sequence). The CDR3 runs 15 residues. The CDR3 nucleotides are TGTGCCAGCAGCTTGCGGCAGGGGTCCTACAATGAGCAGTTCTTC. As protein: CASSLRQGSYNEQFF.

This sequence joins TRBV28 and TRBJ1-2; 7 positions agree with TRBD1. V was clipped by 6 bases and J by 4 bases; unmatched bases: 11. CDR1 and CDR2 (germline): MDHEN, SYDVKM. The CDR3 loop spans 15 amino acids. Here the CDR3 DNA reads TGTGCCAGCAGGGGGGGACAGCAAGGCCTCTATGGCTACACCTTC. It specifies CASRGGQQGLYGYTF.

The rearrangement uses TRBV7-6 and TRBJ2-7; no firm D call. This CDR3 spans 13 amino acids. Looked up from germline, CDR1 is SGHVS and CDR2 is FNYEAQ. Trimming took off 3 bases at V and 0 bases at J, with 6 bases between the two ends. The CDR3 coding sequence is TGTGCCAGCAGCTTCCCCGGCTCCTACGAGCAGTACTTC. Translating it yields CASSFPGSYEQYF.

Here the CDR3 DNA reads TGTGCCAGTAGTATGGAGGGAGTAGTCGGGGAGCTGTTTTTT. Residues: CASSMEGVVGELFF. V is TRBV19 and J is TRBJ2-2; the D gene is possibly TRBD2 (6 bases). This CDR3 contains 14 residues. V was shortened by 3 bases and J by 7 bases, with 12 bases between the two germline ends. Germline loops: CDR1 LNHDA, CDR2 SQIVND (reference sequence).

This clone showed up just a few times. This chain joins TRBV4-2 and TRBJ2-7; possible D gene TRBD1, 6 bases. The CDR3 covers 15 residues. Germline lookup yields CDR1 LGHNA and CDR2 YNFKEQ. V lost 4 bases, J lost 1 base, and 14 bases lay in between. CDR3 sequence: CASSPQGQISYEQYF. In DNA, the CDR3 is TGTGCCAGCAGCCCCCAGGGGCAGATTTCCTACGAGCAGTACTTC.

CDR3 sequence (DNA): TGTGCCAGTAGGCCACTAGGACAGGCGAATGAAAAACTGTTTTTT. It codes for CASRPLGQANEKLFF. This rearrangement joins TRBV19 to TRBJ1-4; 7 bases fit TRBD1. V was clipped by 6 bases and J by 5 bases; unmatched bases: 9. CDR3 length: 15 residues. Germline V CDR1 and CDR2: LNHDA, SQIVND (reference sequence). Using reference TRBV19 and TRBJ1-4 for the parts outside the CDR3, the full variable domain is DGGITQSPKYLFRKEGQNVTLSCEQNLNHDAMYWYRQDPGQGLRLIYYSQIVNDFQKGDIAEGYSVSREKKESFPLTVTSAQKNPTAFYLCASRPLGQANEKLFFGSGTQLSVL.

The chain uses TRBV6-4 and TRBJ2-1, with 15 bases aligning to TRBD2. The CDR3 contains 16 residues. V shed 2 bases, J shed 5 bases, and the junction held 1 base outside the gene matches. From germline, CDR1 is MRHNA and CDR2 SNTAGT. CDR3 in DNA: TGTGCCAGCAGTGACCGGACTAGCGGGGGGGACAATGAGCAGTTCTTC. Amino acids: CASSDRTSGGDNEQFF.

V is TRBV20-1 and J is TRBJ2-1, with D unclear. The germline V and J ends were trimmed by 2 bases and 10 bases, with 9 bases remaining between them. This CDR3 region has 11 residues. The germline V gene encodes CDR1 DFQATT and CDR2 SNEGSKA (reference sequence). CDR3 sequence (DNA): TGCAGTGCTAGACGGTCCGGGGAGCAGTTCTTC. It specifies CSARRSGEQFF.

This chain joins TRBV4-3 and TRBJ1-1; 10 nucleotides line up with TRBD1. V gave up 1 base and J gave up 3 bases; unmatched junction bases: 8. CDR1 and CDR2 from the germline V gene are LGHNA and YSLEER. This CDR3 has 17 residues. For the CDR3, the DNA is TGCGCCAGCAGCCAAGCCCTTGAGGGACAGGGGTACACTGAAGCTTTCTTT. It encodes CASSQALEGQGYTEAFF.

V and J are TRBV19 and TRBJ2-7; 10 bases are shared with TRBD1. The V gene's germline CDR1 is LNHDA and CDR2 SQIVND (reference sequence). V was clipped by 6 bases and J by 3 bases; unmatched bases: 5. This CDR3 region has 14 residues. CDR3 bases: TGTGCCAGTAGGCCGGGACAGGGGAACTACGAGCAGTACTTC. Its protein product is CASRPGQGNYEQYF.

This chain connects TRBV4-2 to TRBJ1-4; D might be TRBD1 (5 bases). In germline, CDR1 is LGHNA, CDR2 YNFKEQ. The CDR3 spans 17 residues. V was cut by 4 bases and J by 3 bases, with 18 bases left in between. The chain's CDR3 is CASSLQADPGANEKLFF. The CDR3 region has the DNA TGTGCCAGCAGCCTACAGGCCGATCCGGGTGCTAATGAAAAACTGTTTTTT.

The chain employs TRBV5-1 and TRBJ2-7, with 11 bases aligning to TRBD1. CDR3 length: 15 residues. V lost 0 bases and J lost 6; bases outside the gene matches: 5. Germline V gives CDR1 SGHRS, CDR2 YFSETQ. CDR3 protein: CASSLVGQGAGEQYF. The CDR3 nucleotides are TGCGCCAGCAGCTTGGTTGGACAGGGGGCCGGCGAGCAGTACTTC.

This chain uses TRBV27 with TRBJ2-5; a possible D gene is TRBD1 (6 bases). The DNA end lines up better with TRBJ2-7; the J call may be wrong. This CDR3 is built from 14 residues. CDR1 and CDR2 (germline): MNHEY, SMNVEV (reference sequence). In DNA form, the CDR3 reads TGTGCCAGCAGTATAAACAGGGCTTCCCACGAGCAGTACTTC. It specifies CASSINRASHEQYF.

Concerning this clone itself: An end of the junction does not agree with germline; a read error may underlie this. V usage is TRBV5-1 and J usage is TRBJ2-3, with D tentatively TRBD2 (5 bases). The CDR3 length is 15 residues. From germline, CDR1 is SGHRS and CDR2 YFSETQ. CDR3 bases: TGCGTCAGCAGCTTGGAAGGTCTAGCCTCAGATACGCAGTATTTT. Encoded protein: CVSSLEGLASDTQYF.

The CDR3 nucleotides read TGTGCCAGCAGCTTGGACAGTTATAGCAATCAGCCCCAGCATTTT. Translated, it gives CASSLDSYSNQPQHF. The chain is built from TRBV11-2 and TRBJ1-5, with D possibly TRBD1 on 6 matching bases. CDR3 size: 15 residues. The V gene's germline CDR1 is SGHAT and CDR2 FQNNGV. V lost 3 bases and J lost 0, with 9 bases in between.

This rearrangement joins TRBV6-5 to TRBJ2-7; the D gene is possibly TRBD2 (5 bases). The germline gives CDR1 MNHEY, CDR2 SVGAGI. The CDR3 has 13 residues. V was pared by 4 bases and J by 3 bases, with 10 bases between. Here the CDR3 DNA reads TGTGCCAGCAGTTCCGGACTTCACTACGAGCAGTACTTC. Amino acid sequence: CASSSGLHYEQYF.

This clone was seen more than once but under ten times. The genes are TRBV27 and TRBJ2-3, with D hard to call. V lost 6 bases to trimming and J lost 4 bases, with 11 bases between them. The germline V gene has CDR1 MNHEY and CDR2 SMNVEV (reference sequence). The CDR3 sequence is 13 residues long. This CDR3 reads CASSSLESDTQYF. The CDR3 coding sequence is TGTGCCAGCAGCTCCTTGGAGTCAGATACGCAGTATTTT.

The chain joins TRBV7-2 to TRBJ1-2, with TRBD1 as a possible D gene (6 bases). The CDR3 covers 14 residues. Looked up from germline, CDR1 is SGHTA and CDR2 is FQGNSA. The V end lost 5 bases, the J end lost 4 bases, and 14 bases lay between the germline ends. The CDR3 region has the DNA TGTGCCAGCAGCCCGGACACAGGGCCCTATGGCTACACCTTC. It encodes CASSPDTGPYGYTF.

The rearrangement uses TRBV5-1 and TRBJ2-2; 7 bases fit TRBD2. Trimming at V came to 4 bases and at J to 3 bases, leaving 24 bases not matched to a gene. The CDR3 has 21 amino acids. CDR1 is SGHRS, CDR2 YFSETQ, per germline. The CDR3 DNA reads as TGCGCCAGCAGCAAACTTTCAGGGCCTCCCCAGGGCGGGAGAGACACCGGGGAGCTGTTTTTT. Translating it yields CASSKLSGPPQGGRDTGELFF.

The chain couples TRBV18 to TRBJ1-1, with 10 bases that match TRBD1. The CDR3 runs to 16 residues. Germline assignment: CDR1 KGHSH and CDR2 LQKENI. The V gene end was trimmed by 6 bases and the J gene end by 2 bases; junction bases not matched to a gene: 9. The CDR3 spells CASSTGGAEYNTEAFF. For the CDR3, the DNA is TGTGCCAGCTCGACAGGGGGCGCAGAATATAACACTGAAGCTTTCTTT.

The CDR3 here is CASRYTGVWDEQFF. CDR3 sequence (DNA): TGTGCCAGTCGCTACACAGGGGTTTGGGATGAGCAGTTCTTC. The rearrangement uses TRBV27 and TRBJ2-1, with 7 bases aligning to TRBD1. V shed 9 bases and J 8 bases; nucleotides not matched to a gene: 13. Germline V CDR1 and CDR2: MNHEY, SMNVEV (reference sequence). This CDR3 region has 14 residues.

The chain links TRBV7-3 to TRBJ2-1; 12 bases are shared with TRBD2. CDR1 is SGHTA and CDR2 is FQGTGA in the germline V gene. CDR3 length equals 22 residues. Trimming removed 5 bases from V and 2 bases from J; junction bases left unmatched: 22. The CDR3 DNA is TGTGCCAGCAGCCCATGGAAGGATCGTGGGACTAGCGGGTCTAGGACCTACAATGAGCAGTTCTTC. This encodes CASSPWKDRGTSGSRTYNEQFF.

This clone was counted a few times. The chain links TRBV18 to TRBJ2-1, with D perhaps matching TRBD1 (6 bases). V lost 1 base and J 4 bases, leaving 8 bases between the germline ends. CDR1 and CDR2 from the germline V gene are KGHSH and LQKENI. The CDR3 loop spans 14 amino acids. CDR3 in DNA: TGTGCCAGCTCACCACGGACAGATTACAATGAGCAGTTCTTC. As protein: CASSPRTDYNEQFF.

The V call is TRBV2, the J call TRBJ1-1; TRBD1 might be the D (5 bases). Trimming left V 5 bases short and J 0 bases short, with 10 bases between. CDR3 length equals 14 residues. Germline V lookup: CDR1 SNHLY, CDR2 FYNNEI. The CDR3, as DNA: TGTGCCAGCAGTTTTTTGGACATGAACACTGAAGCTTTCTTT. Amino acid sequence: CASSFLDMNTEAFF.